Here is one T cell receptor beta chain with its context. This entry belongs to a study of blood T cell repertoires in COVID-19. TCRdb's table, derived via immunoSEQ multiplex PCR, lists solely in-frame clones and lacks some. The table includes about 140,000 clones, roughly 79% detected once. CDR3 length equals 14 residues. The ends were cut back, 5 bases at V and 3 bases at J, with 11 bases in the middle. CDR1 is LNHDA, CDR2 SQIVND, per germline (reference sequence). This chain uses TRBV19 with TRBJ2-1; possible D gene TRBD1, 5 bases. The TCR sequence derives from a man in his fifties with active or convalescent COVID-19. Material for sequencing was peripheral blood. This CDR3 is CASSVDSVYNEQFF. The CDR3 nucleotides read TGTGCCAGTAGTGTCGACAGTGTCTACAATGAGCAGTTCTTC. Looking up the rest from reference TRBV19 and TRBJ2-1 gives the full variable domain: DGGITQSPKYLFRKEGQNVTLSCEQNLNHDAMYWYRQDPGQGLRLIYYSQIVNDFQKGDIAEGYSVSREKKESFPLTVTSAQKNPTAFYLCASSVDSVYNEQFFGPGTRLTVL.